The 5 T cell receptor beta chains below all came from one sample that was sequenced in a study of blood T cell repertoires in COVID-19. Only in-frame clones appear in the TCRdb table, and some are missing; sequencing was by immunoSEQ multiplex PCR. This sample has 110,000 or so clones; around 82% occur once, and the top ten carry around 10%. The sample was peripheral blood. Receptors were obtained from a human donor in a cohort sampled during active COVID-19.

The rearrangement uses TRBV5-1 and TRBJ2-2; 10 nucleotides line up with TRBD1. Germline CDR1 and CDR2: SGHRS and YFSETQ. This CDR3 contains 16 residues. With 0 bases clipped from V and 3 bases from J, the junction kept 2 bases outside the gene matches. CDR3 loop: CASSLVGQGDTGELFF. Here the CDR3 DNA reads TGCGCCAGCAGCTTGGTAGGACAGGGGGACACCGGGGAGCTGTTTTTT.

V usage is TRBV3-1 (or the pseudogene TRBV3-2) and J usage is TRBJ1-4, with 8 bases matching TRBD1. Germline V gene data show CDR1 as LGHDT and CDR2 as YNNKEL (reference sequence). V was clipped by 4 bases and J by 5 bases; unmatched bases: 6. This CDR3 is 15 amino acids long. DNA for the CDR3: TGTGCCAGCAGCCGAGGACAGGGAATAAATGAAAAACTGTTTTTT. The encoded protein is CASSRGQGINEKLFF.

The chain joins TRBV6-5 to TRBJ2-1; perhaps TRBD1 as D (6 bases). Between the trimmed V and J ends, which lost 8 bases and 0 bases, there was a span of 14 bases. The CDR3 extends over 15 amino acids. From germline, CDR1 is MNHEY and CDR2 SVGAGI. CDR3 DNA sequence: TGTGCCAGCGAGGGTCCGGGACACTCCTACAATGAGCAGTTCTTC. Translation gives CASEGPGHSYNEQFF.

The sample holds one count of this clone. CDR3: CASSLPITPGGEYQETQYF. CDR3 coding DNA: TGCGCCAGCAGCTTACCCATTACACCAGGGGGCGAGTACCAAGAGACCCAGTACTTC. The chain is built from TRBV5-1 and TRBJ2-5, with 8 bases lining up with TRBD1. Germline V gene lookup returns CDR1 SGHRS and CDR2 YFSETQ. The CDR3 is made up of 19 amino acids. J gave up 0 bases and V 2 bases, and 15 bases lay outside the gene matches.

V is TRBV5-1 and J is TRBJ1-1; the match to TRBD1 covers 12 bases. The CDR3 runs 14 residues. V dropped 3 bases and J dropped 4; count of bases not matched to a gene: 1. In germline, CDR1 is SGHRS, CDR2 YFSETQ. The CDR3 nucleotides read TGCGCCAGCAGCTGGGGACAGGGGGCCACTGAAGCTTTCTTT. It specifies CASSWGQGATEAFF.